This TCR beta chain emerged from a study of cytomegalovirus exposure and HLA in healthy donors. The wider study: A previous analysis identified 95 million to 130 million unique TCR beta sequences derived from 180 million or so T cells. Broader study findings: Across all donors, roughly uniform sequencing depth was an assumption of the presence/absence analyses. Earlier results showed most TCR beta V segments being productive about 87% or about 30% of the time.

Primers for the PCR totalled 60 Vbeta and 13 Jbeta. Profiling relied on immunoSEQ multiplex PCR, and the TCRdb table lists in-frame clones only, not all of them. The sample has roughly 150,000 clones; around three quarters are singletons. This clone was detected once. What it binds is not known. V trimming: 5 bases; J trimming: 7 bases; junction bases outside the gene matches: 8. Germline V gene lookup returns CDR1 MDHEN and CDR2 SYDVKM. The CDR3 totals 15 residues. The chain combines TRBV28 with TRBJ2-3; 11 positions match TRBD1. The receptor was derived from a man in his forties or fifties in good health and CMV-seropositive. Specimen: PBMCs. DNA of the CDR3: TGTGCCAGCAGTCTTGGGGGACAGGGGGTAAATACGCAGTATTTT. Its translation is CASSLGGQGVNTQYF.